The 29 T cell receptor beta chains in this list originate from one sample, sequenced in a study of blood T cell repertoires in COVID-19. Produced via immunoSEQ multiplex PCR; TCRdb's table is partial and in-frame only. The profile shows over 150,000 clones, over 65% of them singletons. Sequencing was performed on peripheral blood. The source of these receptors is a man in his 60s with acute or convalescent COVID-19.

The V and J genes are TRBV5-6 and TRBJ1-4; TRBD1 aligns across 7 bases. Losses at the gene ends were 4 bases for V and 2 bases for J; bases not matched to a gene: 5. This CDR3 has 15 amino acids. The germline V gene encodes CDR1 SGHDT and CDR2 YYEEEE. DNA for the CDR3: TGTGCCAGCAGCCGGGACAGTTGGACTAATGAAAAACTGTTTTTT. It is translated as CASSRDSWTNEKLFF.

The rearrangement uses TRBV19 and TRBJ1-2; TRBD1 agrees at 7 bases. CDR1 and CDR2 from the germline V gene are LNHDA and SQIVND (reference sequence). The CDR3 is 15 amino acids. The ends lost 2 bases at V and 2 bases at J; junction bases unmatched: 5. CDR3 nucleotide sequence: TGTGCCAGTAGTATAATCCTGACAGGGAACTATGGCTACACCTTC. Amino acid sequence: CASSIILTGNYGYTF.

The V and J genes are TRBV6-2 or TRBV6-3 and TRBJ1-1, with D unresolved. The V end was cut by 5 bases, the J end by 5 bases, with 21 bases between. CDR1 and CDR2 from the germline V gene are MNHEY and SVGEGT. The length of the CDR3 is 16 residues. The CDR3 DNA reads TGTGCCAGCAGTAGTGACCGGAGACCCCCTCGGACTGAAGCTTTCTTT. It codes for CASSSDRRPPRTEAFF.

The chain carries TRBV3-1 (or the pseudogene TRBV3-2) and TRBJ1-1, with 7 bases lining up with TRBD1. Looked up from germline, CDR1 is LGHDT and CDR2 is YNNKEL (reference sequence). The V and J ends lost 2 bases and 1 base, in that order; junction bases with no gene match: 4. This CDR3 spans 15 amino acids. The CDR3 coding sequence is TGTGCCAGCAGCCAATACAGGGGCGGGAACACTGAAGCTTTCTTT. This codes for CASSQYRGGNTEAFF.

The chain joins TRBV30 to TRBJ2-1; 7 nucleotides agree with TRBD2. Germline-derived CDR1 and CDR2 are GTSNPN and SVGIG (reference sequence). Unmatched junction bases numbered 6, after V lost 8 bases and J lost 8 bases. The CDR3 loop spans 11 amino acids. The CDR3 DNA is TGTGCCGGGGACTATAGCGATGAGCAGTTCTTC. This sequence encodes CAGDYSDEQFF.

This clone was seen a single time. The gene calls are TRBV24-1 and TRBJ2-5; TRBD2 might be the D (5 bases). Trimming removed 5 bases at V and 5 bases at J, with 14 bases between. The CDR3 spans 14 residues. Germline CDR1 KGHDR, CDR2 SFDVKD. As DNA, the CDR3 is TGTGCCACCAGTGCGGTGACTGGGGAGGAGACCCAGTACTTC. It codes for CATSAVTGEETQYF.

The chain joins TRBV9 to TRBJ2-1, with TRBD2 identical over 10 bases. Germline CDR1 is SGDLS and CDR2 is YYNGEE. V gave up 4 bases and J gave up 7 bases; unmatched junction bases: 8. The CDR3 runs 15 residues. CDR3 region: CASSLPLAGGNEQFF. The CDR3 nucleotides read TGTGCCAGCAGCCTCCCGTTAGCGGGGGGAAATGAGCAGTTCTTC.

With respect to this clone: This CDR3 is missing its conserved last phenylalanine or tryptophan, likely due to a read error. The genes are TRBV6-1 and TRBJ2-2; no definite D call. Trimming took 3 bases from V and 2 from J, leaving 10 bases between them. In germline, CDR1 is MNHNS, CDR2 SASEGT. The CDR3 runs 15 residues. DNA of the CDR3: TGTGCCAGCAGTGAGTGGTCAGCAAACACCGGGGAGCTGTTTGTT. It translates to CASSEWSANTGELFV.

This rearrangement joins TRBV6-2 or TRBV6-3 to TRBJ1-4; 9 nucleotides match TRBD1. There are 15 residues in the CDR3. From germline, CDR1 is MNHEY and CDR2 SVGEGT. The trim removed 4 bases at V and 4 bases at J, leaving 4 bases unmatched. The CDR3 region is CASSSGTGNNEKLFF. CDR3 DNA sequence: TGTGCCAGCAGTTCCGGGACAGGGAATAATGAAAAACTGTTTTTT.

The table lists this clone with a count of one. This sequence joins TRBV2 and TRBJ2-2; TRBD2 aligns across 10 bases. CDR1 and CDR2 from the germline V gene are SNHLY and FYNNEI. The V segment lost 2 bases and the J segment 0 bases; nucleotides outside the gene matches: 6. The CDR3 contains 18 residues. The CDR3 spells CASSESVAGGPNTGELFF. The CDR3 DNA is TGTGCCAGCAGTGAATCCGTAGCGGGGGGTCCGAACACCGGGGAGCTGTTTTTT.

The chain employs TRBV11-3 and TRBJ2-2; the match to TRBD2 covers 12 bases. The V segment lost 5 bases and the J segment 4 bases; nucleotides outside the gene matches: 2. The CDR3 sequence is 15 residues long. CDR1 is SGHNT, CDR2 YENEEA, per germline. The CDR3 here is CASSRGLAGTGELFF. CDR3 DNA sequence: TGTGCCAGCAGCCGGGGACTAGCGGGCACCGGGGAGCTGTTTTTT.

The rearrangement links TRBV30 to TRBJ2-3, with 7 bases matching TRBD2. The CDR3 extends over 13 amino acids. The ends lost 5 bases at V and 8 bases at J; junction bases unmatched: 10. The germline V gene has CDR1 GTSNPN and CDR2 SVGIG (reference sequence). The CDR3: CAWGDAGVGTQYF. The DNA for the CDR3 is TGTGCCTGGGGAGACGCGGGGGTCGGTACGCAGTATTTT.

This clone was observed a few times. CDR3: CASSLDSGSNQPQHF. Here the CDR3 DNA reads TGTGCCAGCAGCTTAGATAGCGGTAGCAATCAGCCCCAGCATTTT. The chain combines TRBV11-2 with TRBJ1-5, with unresolved D. The CDR3 loop spans 15 amino acids. Germline V lookup: CDR1 SGHAT, CDR2 FQNNGV. The ends were cut back, 0 bases at V and 0 bases at J, with 6 bases in the middle.

The V gene is TRBV6-6, the J gene TRBJ1-1; D is unresolved. Germline assignment: CDR1 MNHNY and CDR2 SVGAGI (reference sequence). CDR3 length: 14 amino acids. V was shortened by 5 bases and J by 5 bases, with 15 bases between the two germline ends. The chain's CDR3 is CASSILQQRTEAFF. The CDR3 DNA reads as TGTGCCAGCAGTATCCTACAGCAGAGAACTGAAGCTTTCTTT.

This clone was seen repeatedly, ten times or more. The chain has TRBV30 and TRBJ1-6; weak D call: TRBD1 (5 bases). The CDR3 is made up of 13 amino acids. V dropped 4 bases and J dropped 4 bases, with 8 bases sitting between them. Germline-derived CDR1 and CDR2 are GTSNPN and SVGIG (reference sequence). The CDR3 loop reads CAWIRGYNSPLHF. The CDR3 nucleotides read TGTGCCTGGATAAGGGGTTATAATTCACCCCTCCACTTT.

The chain recombines TRBV29-1 with TRBJ1-1; tentatively, D is TRBD1 (6 bases). The CDR3 loop spans 13 amino acids. V was trimmed by 7 bases and J by 0 bases, leaving 12 bases between them. Germline V CDR1 and CDR2: SQVTM, ANQGSEA. The CDR3 DNA sequence: TGCAGCGCCCGGGGACAAGTGAACACTGAAGCTTTCTTT. Amino acids: CSARGQVNTEAFF.

This chain links TRBV6-6 with TRBJ1-1; 7 nucleotides align to TRBD1. CDR1 MNHNY and CDR2 SVGAGI come from the germline V gene (reference sequence). This CDR3 has 14 amino acids. The junction had 5 bases not matched to a gene; V was cut back by 5 bases and J by 2 bases. The CDR3 region is CASSNRGGNTEAFF. The CDR3 bases are TGTGCCAGCAGTAACAGGGGTGGAAACACTGAAGCTTTCTTT.

The chain employs TRBV14 and TRBJ2-3; TRBD1 matches 7 bases. With V trimmed by 1 base and J by 2 bases, 6 bases remained unmatched. CDR1 and CDR2 (germline): SGHDN, FVKESK. CDR3 length: 16 amino acids. CDR3 amino acids: CASSQGQGSLTDTQYF. The CDR3 DNA is TGTGCCAGCAGCCAAGGACAGGGAAGCCTCACAGATACGCAGTATTTT.

The V gene is TRBV3-1 (or the pseudogene TRBV3-2), the J gene TRBJ2-1, with D perhaps TRBD2 (5 bases). The CDR3 runs 17 residues. Trimming pared 4 bases from V and 0 bases from J, leaving 16 bases between. Germline CDR1 reads LGHDT; CDR2 reads YNNKEL (reference sequence). CDR3 amino acids: CASSLVRLPSSYNEQFF. In DNA form, the CDR3 reads TGTGCCAGCAGCCTGGTTCGACTACCTTCCTCCTACAATGAGCAGTTCTTC.

This clone is judged medium-sized. This chain links TRBV27 with TRBJ2-2; D unclear. The CDR3 runs to 14 residues. The V gene lost 2 bases and the J gene lost 4 bases, with 8 bases spanning the gap. Germline assignment: CDR1 MNHEY and CDR2 SMNVEV (reference sequence). The CDR3 here is CASSLATSTGELFF. The CDR3 nucleotides read TGTGCCAGCAGTTTAGCCACATCCACCGGGGAGCTGTTTTTT.

CDR3 loop: CASSTPTAYNEQFF. The CDR3 bases are TGTGCCAGCAGTACCCCGACAGCGTACAATGAGCAGTTCTTC. This sequence joins TRBV6-2 or TRBV6-3 and TRBJ2-1; tentatively, D is TRBD1 (5 bases). Germline-derived CDR1 and CDR2 are MNHEY and SVGEGT. The CDR3 has 14 residues. V lost 5 bases and J lost 4, with 12 bases in between.

This chain joins TRBV6-5 and TRBJ1-1, with 7 positions matching TRBD1. Looked up from germline, CDR1 is MNHEY and CDR2 is SVGAGI. The junction had 12 bases not matched to a gene; V was cut back by 10 bases and J by 4 bases. This CDR3 is built from 14 residues. CDR3 amino acids: CATSSRQGGTEAFF. The CDR3 DNA reads as TGTGCCACATCCTCCCGACAGGGAGGCACTGAAGCTTTCTTT.

The gene calls are TRBV19 and TRBJ2-1; D might be TRBD1 (6 bases). V was pared by 4 bases and J by 0 bases, with 10 bases between. The CDR3 length is 15 residues. The germline V gene encodes CDR1 LNHDA and CDR2 SQIVND (reference sequence). CDR3 sequence: CASSRGTSSYNEQFF. CDR3 bases: TGTGCCAGTAGTAGGGGGACAAGCTCCTACAATGAGCAGTTCTTC.

This clone occurred once. The chain employs TRBV19 and TRBJ2-3, with a possible D match to TRBD1 (7 bases). The V gene's germline CDR1 is LNHDA and CDR2 SQIVND (reference sequence). With 5 bases removed from V and 2 bases from J, the gap between germline ends came to 14 bases. The CDR3 spans 15 residues. This chain's CDR3 is CASSAAGQPTDTQYF. The DNA of the CDR3 is TGTGCCAGTAGTGCGGCGGGACAGCCCACAGATACGCAGTATTTT.

The CDR3 DNA reads as TGTGCCAGCAGCCAAGAGACTCGATTTATAGGGACAGGGGCAAGAGAGCAGTACTTC. Amino acid sequence: CASSQETRFIGTGAREQYF. The chain combines TRBV3-1 (or the pseudogene TRBV3-2) with TRBJ2-7, with TRBD1 matching 10 bases. The V and J ends lost 0 bases and 7 bases, in that order; junction bases with no gene match: 18. Per germline, CDR1 LGHDT and CDR2 YNNKEL (reference sequence). This CDR3 comprises 19 residues.

The J gene is TRBJ1-6, the V gene TRBV3-1 (or the pseudogene TRBV3-2); TRBD1 agrees at 7 bases. The ends lost 0 bases at V and 7 bases at J; junction bases unmatched: 6. The V gene's germline CDR1 is LGHDT and CDR2 YNNKEL (reference sequence). The CDR3 spans 16 residues. CDR3 nucleotides: TGTGCCAGCAGCCAAGAAGGGGACAGACGGAATTCACCCCTCCACTTT. It is translated as CASSQEGDRRNSPLHF.

CDR3 residues: CASSYGRGDEQYF. As DNA, the CDR3 is TGTGCCAGCAGCTATGGCAGGGGCGACGAGCAGTACTTC. V and J are TRBV5-6 and TRBJ2-7; D perhaps matches TRBD1 (6 bases). The germline CDR1 and CDR2 sequences are SGHDT and YYEEEE. Trimming took 3 bases from V and 5 from J, leaving 12 bases between them. The CDR3 runs 13 residues.

This chain uses TRBV10-1 with TRBJ2-1; the match to TRBD2 covers 7 bases. The junction had 8 bases not matched to a gene; V was cut back by 2 bases and J by 10 bases. This CDR3 has 14 amino acids. Germline V gene sequence: CDR1 WNHNN, CDR2 SYGVQD (reference sequence). The CDR3 region has the DNA TGCGCCAGCAGTGAGGGACTAGGAGTTCAGGAGCAGTTCTTC. It is translated as CASSEGLGVQEQFF.

The gene calls are TRBV4-3 and TRBJ1-4; D uncertain. V lost 1 base to trimming and J lost 0 bases, with 9 bases between them. In germline, CDR1 is LGHNA, CDR2 YSLEER. The CDR3 is 16 amino acids. The CDR3 sequence is CASSQVLAATNEKLFF. CDR3 sequence (DNA): TGCGCCAGCAGCCAAGTTTTAGCAGCAACTAATGAAAAACTGTTTTTT.